What follows are 13 T cell receptor beta chains derived from one specimen sequenced in a study of OX40 agonist ivuxolimab in advanced cancers. TCRdb's copy holds only in-frame clones and misses some; the assay was immunoSEQ multiplex PCR. Of roughly 93,000 clones listed, approximately 84% are singletons. The sample was CD4+ or CD8+ T cells sorted from blood, taken in a trial of the OX40 agonist ivuxolimab. Every receptor here comes from an adult with an advanced solid tumor such as melanoma, head and neck, liver or kidney cancer.

This rearrangement joins TRBV9 to TRBJ2-2, with 8 bases aligning to TRBD2. Looked up from germline, CDR1 is SGDLS and CDR2 is YYNGEE. This CDR3 region has 16 residues. The trim removed 0 bases at V and 1 base at J, leaving 2 bases unmatched. The chain's CDR3 is CASSVALAGNTGELFF. In DNA, the CDR3 is TGTGCCAGCAGCGTAGCTCTAGCGGGGAACACCGGGGAGCTGTTTTTT.

This chain links TRBV23-1 with TRBJ1-6, with 7 bases fitting TRBD1. TRBV23-1 is identified as an open reading frame with a role that is uncertain. There are 19 residues in the CDR3. Unmatched junction bases numbered 13, after V lost 0 bases and J lost 5 bases. DNA of the CDR3: TGCGCCAGCAGTCAATCCCAGGGTACAGGGGTGGCGAATAATTCACCCCTCCACTTT. Protein sequence: CASSQSQGTGVANNSPLHF.

This chain links TRBV7-2 with TRBJ2-5, with D possibly TRBD2 on 5 matching bases. The J call is doubtful: the DNA matches TRBJ2-7 better. This CDR3 is 14 amino acids long. CDR1 and CDR2 from the germline V gene are SGHTA and FQGNSA. The CDR3 bases are TGTGCCAGCAGCTTAAATACGGGGTACTACGAGCAGTACTTC. Translating it yields CASSLNTGYYEQYF.

The genes are TRBV13 and TRBJ2-7, with D perhaps matching TRBD1 (6 bases). The V gene's germline CDR1 is PRHDT and CDR2 FYEKMQ (reference sequence). V was trimmed by 5 bases and J by 3 bases, leaving 14 bases between them. This CDR3 has 14 residues. CDR3 bases: TGTGCCAGCAGCGTCACAGGGTTGAACTACGAGCAGTACTTC. Its translation is CASSVTGLNYEQYF. Full variable domain (missing parts from reference TRBV13 and TRBJ2-7): AAGVIQSPRHLIKEKRETATLKCYPIPRHDTVYWYQQGPGQDPQFLISFYEKMQSDKGSIPDRFSAQQFSDYHSELNMSSLELGDSALYFCASSVTGLNYEQYFGPGTRLTVT.

The chain carries TRBV5-1 and TRBJ1-2, with D possibly being TRBD1 (5 bases). CDR1 and CDR2 from the germline V gene are SGHRS and YFSETQ. The V end lost 0 bases, the J end lost 2 bases, and 14 bases lay between the germline ends. This CDR3 has 16 residues. Here the CDR3 reads CASSLEGARVNYGYTF. CDR3 nucleotide sequence: TGCGCCAGCAGCTTGGAAGGGGCACGCGTCAACTATGGCTACACCTTC. The full variable domain, its missing parts supplied by reference TRBV5-1 and TRBJ1-2, is KAGVTQTPRYLIKTRGQQVTLSCSPISGHRSVSWYQQTPGQGLQFLFEYFSETQRNKGNFPGRFSGRQFSNSRSEMNVSTLELGDSALYLCASSLEGARVNYGYTFGSGTRLTVV.

J is TRBJ1-1 and V is TRBV6-5, with no clear D. CDR1 MNHEY and CDR2 SVGAGI come from the germline V gene. CDR3 length equals 16 residues. Trimming took 0 bases from V and 0 from J, leaving 11 bases between them. The CDR3 nucleotides read TGTGCCAGCAGTTACTCGATCCGCGGACTGAACACTGAAGCTTTCTTT. This codes for CASSYSIRGLNTEAFF.

This chain connects TRBV6-6 to TRBJ1-1; the match to TRBD1 covers 9 bases. With V trimmed by 8 bases and J by 4 bases, 8 bases remained unmatched. Germline loops: CDR1 MNHNY, CDR2 SVGAGI (reference sequence). CDR3 length equals 14 residues. The CDR3 nucleotides are TGTGCCAGCGCCTCCGACAGGGGGAGCACTGAAGCTTTCTTT. Translating gives CASASDRGSTEAFF.

The chain recombines TRBV29-1 with TRBJ2-7; D gene ambiguous. The CDR3 loop spans 13 amino acids. The V gene's germline CDR1 is SQVTM and CDR2 ANQGSEA. Between the trimmed V and J ends, which lost 6 bases and 0 bases, there was a span of 12 bases. The CDR3 loop is CSVTPDSSYEQYF. In nucleotides, the CDR3 is TGCAGCGTGACGCCTGATAGCTCCTACGAGCAGTACTTC.

This clone was counted between two and nine times. The chain is built from TRBV5-1 and TRBJ2-2; perhaps D is TRBD1 or TRBD2 (5 bases each). Between the trimmed V and J ends, which lost 5 bases and 3 bases, there was a span of 11 bases. CDR1 and CDR2 from the germline V gene are SGHRS and YFSETQ. The CDR3 is 14 residues long. CDR3 in amino acids: CASRPGTDTGELFF. The CDR3, as DNA: TGCGCCAGCAGGCCCGGGACCGACACCGGGGAGCTGTTTTTT.

This chain links TRBV10-3 with TRBJ2-7; D is ambiguous. This CDR3 has 13 amino acids. Germline CDR1 is ENHRY and CDR2 is SYGVKD. V lost 8 bases, J lost 2 bases, and 13 bases lay in between. The CDR3 loop is CAIVDPIAYEQYF. The CDR3 coding sequence is TGTGCCATCGTCGACCCGATCGCCTACGAGCAGTACTTC.

The V call is TRBV7-8, the J call TRBJ2-7; D is possibly TRBD2 (5 bases). V was pared by 5 bases and J by 2 bases, with 19 bases between. The CDR3 is made up of 16 amino acids. Germline loops: CDR1 SGHVS, CDR2 FQNEAQ. The CDR3, as DNA: TGTGCCAGCAGCCCTAGGTCCCTACTAGTAACCTACGAGCAGTACTTC. Protein sequence: CASSPRSLLVTYEQYF.

This chain links TRBV29-1 with TRBJ1-2; 7 nucleotides align to TRBD1. The V segment lost 0 bases and the J segment 3 bases; nucleotides outside the gene matches: 10. This CDR3 is built from 16 residues. The germline V gene encodes CDR1 SQVTM and CDR2 ANQGSEA. This CDR3 reads CSVEDPNLTGYYGYTF. In DNA form, the CDR3 reads TGCAGCGTTGAAGATCCCAACCTGACAGGGTACTATGGCTACACCTTC.

V and J are TRBV4-1 and TRBJ1-5, with a possible D match to TRBD1 (5 bases). Germline CDR1 reads MGHRA; CDR2 reads YSYEKL. V dropped 0 bases and J dropped 4 bases, with 13 bases sitting between them. The CDR3 is 16 residues long. The DNA for the CDR3 is TGCGCCAGCAGCCAAGAAGATCAGCAGGGAAATCAGCCCCAGCATTTT. Residues: CASSQEDQQGNQPQHF.